A single TCR beta chain is shown here with its context. This specimen belongs to a study of blood T cell repertoires in COVID-19. Turning to the study itself: Whether acute or convalescent, the COVID-19 samples came from the United States, Italy and Spain. T cells, B-cell-depleted T cells, or PBMCs provided the cDNA or gDNA that served as material.

The CDR3 totals 17 residues. The germline V gene encodes CDR1 LGHDT and CDR2 YNNKEL (reference sequence). Germline trimming cut 3 bases from V and 6 bases from J; bases unmatched to any gene: 10. Authors' analysis steps: The assay estimated nucleated cells by amplifying reference gene primers. This table comes from immunoSEQ multiplex PCR, and its TCRdb copy is limited to in-frame clones, with some not included. The DNA gave D and trimming, while V, J and clone size come from that table. The data show around 620,000 clones, 85% to 90% seen once. The chain has TRBV3-1 (or the pseudogene TRBV3-2) and TRBJ2-1, with TRBD2 matching over 11 bases. Specimen: peripheral blood. This TCR was sampled from a woman aged 18 to 35 with acute or convalescent COVID-19. This CDR3 reads CASSHRRLAGLSNEQFF. CDR3 coding DNA: TGTGCCAGCAGCCACCGCCGACTAGCGGGGCTCTCCAATGAGCAGTTCTTC.